The source of this TCR beta chain is a study of beta chain features in type 1 diabetes (dated by TCRdb to the late 2010s). About the investigation overall: No differences in mean age, gender distribution, total cell number or subset yield were found between patients and healthy donors. A total of roughly 99,000,000 sorted cells were examined across all samples, and the number of cells per subset was strongly correlated with RNA yield. The study compared the TCRB repertoires of sorted circulating CD4+ T cell subsets in recently diagnosed type 1 diabetes patients with those in matched healthy donors. Whereas all 30 or so donors provided naive and central memory subsets, regulatory and stem cell-like memory subsets were isolated from just 8 patients and about 8 healthy donors. Summary of the overall study and its limitations: Only small numbers of individuals were included in the HLA sub-analyses, which left unresolved whether HLA type had any influence on TCRB rearrangement. Sequencing cDNA rather than genomic DNA could over-represent highly expressing activated cells, although activation and CD3 levels did not differ between groups. Type 1 diabetes patients showed a moderate but significant shortening of TCRB CDR3 length in all four CD4+ subsets. Naive, central memory and regulatory TCRB repertoires appeared more similar among patients than among healthy donors. Shorter templates might have been favored by PCR, but patient and control samples were amplified and corrected together, so both groups would have been affected equally by any skew. Fewer insertions and more nucleotide deletions at VDJ recombination sites were observed in patients with type 1 diabetes, implying thymic rearrangement abnormalities.

The entire isolated RNA was reverse transcribed using the High Capacity cDNA Reverse Transcription Kit, and thus expressed TCRB transcripts were sequenced. Naive, central memory and regulatory T cell samples underwent deep immunoSEQ sequencing, averaging about 3.57 million total reads per sample. Sorted cells were lysed in RLT buffer, and RNA was extracted using DNase-treated RNeasy Micro or Mini kits according to cell number. Each cell subset was processed separately to prevent cross-contamination, with patient and healthy donor samples processed together. TCRB sequences were amplified from cDNA with the immunoSEQ multiplex PCR, producing 87-bp fragments spanning the CDR3 region. Sequencing of the amplicons was done on the Illumina HiSeq platform. In the paper's pipeline: Synthetic template baselines were used to correct PCR bias computationally, reads within Hamming distance 2 were collapsed together, and singletons that could not be merged were discarded. Reads were aligned against IMGT to assign V, D and J genes, CDR3 length and insertions or deletions at six rearrangement sites. Within each subset, clonotype counts were normalized to sorted cell number, after which true diversity and Gini coefficients were computed with the tcR R package. The overlap coefficient, calculated on TCRB nucleotide sequences, was used to measure repertoire sharing. As a proxy for the pre-selection repertoire, out-of-frame TCRB sequences from naive cells were analyzed. TCRdb's version of the immuneACCESS table is confined to in-frame rearrangements and falls short of the full clone set. An unresolved V gene accounts for under half of the shortfall where checked; the remainder is of unknown origin. D and trimming were read from the DNA, whereas the V and J calls and clone size are those reported in that table. In all, the sample holds fewer than 350,000 clones, and over 14% of those were seen once. The ten largest clones take up around 0.015% of the sample.

This clone showed up just a few times. The antigen it binds to is not known. No base-level quality is on record; no much larger clone is a single base apart. From each donor, a single peripheral blood sample of around 0.12 L on average was drawn into heparinised tubes. A BD FACSAria II was used to sort naive, central memory, regulatory and stem cell-like memory CD4+ T cells with a panel that included CD45RO, CCR7, CD25, CD127, CD95 and CD27. All sorted populations exceeded 95% purity. PBMCs were isolated immediately by Lymphoprep density gradient centrifugation and stained directly without culture. Samples were stained and sorted in pairs, with one healthy donor and one patient per experiment, so that batch effects were minimized. Sequences MDHEN (CDR1) and SYDVKM (CDR2) are obtained from the germline V gene. From the cysteine through the phenylalanine, the CDR3 covers 13 amino acids. Only the CDR3 DNA is retained, 39 bases long and in frame from the first base. Trimming costs V 3 bases and J 12 bases, and their ends lie 18 bases apart.

This receptor was obtained from a man between 18 and 29 years old with type 1 diabetes. Material for sequencing was naive CD4+ T cells from blood. The cell subset or site label for this specimen denotes: true naive CD4+ T cells. This chain is built from TRBV28 and TRBJ2-7, with a tentative D gene TRBD1 over 6 matching bases. CDR3 sequence: CASSFQWQGHAYF. The DNA is as follows: TGTGCCAGCAGTTTCCAATGGCAGGGACACGCGTACTTC.